This T cell receptor (beta chain) originates from a study of T cell repertoires in cytomegalovirus infection. About this clonotype itself: Its antigen is not known.

V shed 5 bases and J shed 5 bases, with 21 bases lying between them. Germline assignment: CDR1 MNHNY and CDR2 SVGAGI (reference sequence). There are 16 residues in the CDR3. TCRdb re-analysed the reads in MiXCR, keeping a single row per CDR3 protein. The data contain about 900,000 distinct CDR3 sequences, around 31% of them singletons. The chain recombines TRBV6-6 with TRBJ1-1; the D gene is possibly TRBD1 (5 bases). The clonotype originates from a human donor in good health (CMV status not recorded). Some clones in this sample may be carry-over from other donors' samples. Sequencing used cultured CD8+ T cells from PBMCs, obtained from culture after CMV antigen stimulation. CDR3 sequence: CASSGLLRGAITEAFF. DNA of the CDR3: TGTGCCAGCAGTGGACTTCTACGGGGCGCGATAACTGAAGCTTTCTTT.